This T cell receptor (beta chain) was retrieved from a study of cytomegalovirus exposure and HLA in healthy donors. The PCR used 60 Vbeta and 13 Jbeta primers. Per the original data handling: There were about 80 million unique TCR beta chains by a later count, and approximately 11 million of them were shared. TCRdb keeps only in-frame clones here, not all; method: immunoSEQ multiplex PCR. V and J calls and clone size are those listed in that table; D and trimming were worked out from the DNA. This sample has roughly 38,000 clones, with approximately 91% found just once. The germline V gene encodes CDR1 MNHEY and CDR2 SMNVEV (reference sequence). V lost 7 bases to trimming and J lost 1 base; unmatched junction nucleotides: 6. This CDR3 has 15 amino acids.

The sequence was obtained from a woman under 30 in good health and CMV-seronegative. Sequenced material: PBMCs. This chain connects TRBV27 to TRBJ2-1, with 8 positions matching TRBD1. CDR3 in DNA: TGTGCCAGCAAGACAGGGGTTGGTTCCTACAATGAGCAGTTCTTC. Translating it yields CASKTGVGSYNEQFF.